This T cell receptor (beta chain) is drawn from a study of control samples from healthy donors and cancer patients. TCRdb's copy holds only in-frame clones and misses some; the assay was immunoSEQ multiplex PCR. This table holds about 88,000 clones, approximately 95% found once. Material for sequencing was blood. This TCR derives from a man between 18 and 29 years old in good health.

In DNA, the CDR3 is TGTGCCAGCAGTTACTGGGAGGGACACACTGAAGCTTTCTTT. Encoded protein: CASSYWEGHTEAFF. This sequence joins TRBV6-6 and TRBJ1-1; TRBD1 is a possible D gene (5 bases). Germline V gives CDR1 MNHNY, CDR2 SVGAGI (reference sequence). Trimming left V 1 base short and J 3 bases short, with 9 bases between. The CDR3 has 14 amino acids.